This TCR beta chain originates from a study of graft-versus-host responses after intestinal transplantation. The overall study: Isolated intestinal, liver-intestinal, or multivisceral transplants had been given to the recipients.

Using immunoSEQ multiplex PCR, the repertoire was profiled, and TCRdb retains in-frame clones only, with some absent. Of fewer than 55,000 clones listed, roughly 96% are singletons. Concerning this clone itself: Its cognate antigen is unknown.

The germline V gene encodes CDR1 MDHEN and CDR2 SYDVKM. V shed 4 bases and J 1 base; nucleotides not matched to a gene: 4. CDR3 length: 16 amino acids. The source material was unstimulated CD8+ T cells sorted from spleen or lymph node cells, sampled before transplant. This chain connects TRBV28 to TRBJ1-1, with TRBD1 identical over 12 bases. The TCR sequence derives from a human donor who was the organ donor for an intestinal transplant. For the CDR3, the DNA is TGTGCCAGCAGTTCACCGGGACAGGGGGCGAACACTGAAGCTTTCTTT. Protein product: CASSSPGQGANTEAFF. Supplemented by reference TRBV28 and TRBJ1-1, the full variable domain reads DVKVTQSSRYLVKRTGEKVFLECVQDMDHENMFWYRQDPGLGLRLIYFSYDVKMKEKGDIPEGYSVSREKKERFSLILESASTNQTSMYLCASSSPGQGANTEAFFGQGTRLTVV.